These 8 T cell receptor beta chains were sequenced from one sample in a study of tumor-infiltrating lymphocytes in primary liver carcinoma. Unsorted bulk tissue, about 19-31 mg of it, served as the source for co-extraction of RNA and DNA. Priming with a constant-region primer yielded TCR beta cDNA from roughly 490 ng total RNA. Generation of the TCR beta libraries relied on three nested multiplex PCR rounds using slightly modified ARM-PCR. A C-beta reverse primer was combined with TRBV1-TRBV30 forward primers in the first two PCR rounds, and each round had roughly 11 cycles. TCRdb re-called the multiplex PCR reads with MiXCR, one entry per CDR3 protein. The data contain approximately 190,000 distinct CDR3 sequences, around 81% of them seen just once; the ten biggest clones take up over 15%. The sample was tumor tissue from primary liver carcinoma. These receptor sequences come from a man aged 35-49 years with primary liver carcinoma and hepatitis B virus infection.

Worth noting for this clonotype: Being one base from a much bigger clone, this may be a read error. The CDR3 carries no conserved terminal phenylalanine or tryptophan, so it likely arises from a read error. This chain joins TRBV30 and TRBJ1-1, with 7 positions matching TRBD1. This CDR3 comprises 14 residues. The V gene's germline CDR1 is GTSNPN and CDR2 SVGIG (reference sequence). J was trimmed by 6 bases and V by 3 bases; bases with no gene match: 10. The CDR3 DNA is TGTGCCTGGAGCCCGACAGGGCAATTGGCTGAAGCTTTCTTG. It translates to CAWSPTGQLAEAFL.

Remarks on this clonotype: The junction departs from germline at one end; a sequencing error may be responsible. The chain employs TRBV4-1 and TRBJ2-1; possible D gene TRBD2, 6 bases. The CDR3 loop spans 15 amino acids. Germline assignment: CDR1 MGHRA and CDR2 YSYEKL. The CDR3 region is CASNQEGTARRKQFF. In nucleotides, the CDR3 is TGCGCCAGCAACCAAGAAGGGACTGCGCGCCGGAAGCAGTTCTTC.

With regard to this clonotype: One end of the junction is discordant with germline, which a read error may explain. J is TRBJ2-1 and V is TRBV5-1; D is unclear. Germline V gene sequence: CDR1 SGHRS, CDR2 YFSETQ. This CDR3 is built from 13 residues. The CDR3 DNA reads TGCGCCAGAAGCTCAGTCCAAGACAATGACCAGTTCTTC. As protein: CARSSVQDNDQFF.

As concerns this clonotype: Sequence at one end of the junction differs from germline and may be a read error. The chain employs TRBV5-8 and TRBJ2-1; TRBD2 aligns across 8 bases. The CDR3 is 16 amino acids. Germline-derived CDR1 and CDR2 are SGHTS and YDEGEE. The CDR3 loop reads CASSLGLAGIYNEQFF. Here the CDR3 DNA reads TGTGCCAGCAGCCTGGGGCTAGCGGGTATCTACAATGAGCAGTTTTTC.

A word on this clonotype: At one end, the junction sequence differs from germline, possibly due to a read error. The chain links TRBV5-4 to TRBJ2-5, with 14 bases that match TRBD2. CDR3 length: 18 amino acids. Germline-derived CDR1 and CDR2 are SGHNT and YYREEE (reference sequence). The CDR3 nucleotides read TGTGTCAGCAGTTTGGGACTAGCGGGAGCGGGACTCCAAGAGACCCAGTACTTC. Amino acid sequence: CVSSLGLAGAGLQETQYF.

On this clonotype itself: At one boundary the junction diverges from the germline segment, which might be a read error. This rearrangement joins TRBV11-1 to TRBJ2-7, with D possibly being TRBD2 (5 bases). CDR3 size: 17 residues. Per germline, CDR1 SGHAT and CDR2 FQDESV (reference sequence). CDR3 sequence reads: CASSLRPAGKSSYDQYF. The CDR3 nucleotides are TGTGCCAGCAGCTTAAGGCCGGCGGGTAAAAGCTCCTACGACCAGTACTTC.

In the case of this clonotype: Germline is not matched at one junction end, which may reflect a read error. The chain employs TRBV6-1 and TRBJ2-3, with a tentative D call TRBD2 (7 bases). Germline assignment: CDR1 MNHNS and CDR2 SASEGT. This CDR3 is built from 14 residues. The CDR3 region has the DNA TGTGCCAGCAGTGAAGGCGGGGGCTCAGATATGCAGTATTTT. Translating gives CASSEGGGSDMQYF.

This clonotype has at least ten counts. The rearrangement links TRBV6-6 to TRBJ2-4; D call uncertain. This CDR3 is 14 amino acids long. Germline V gene lookup returns CDR1 MNHNY and CDR2 SVGAGI (reference sequence). Trimming removed 6 bases at V and 0 bases at J, with 9 bases between. CDR3 coding DNA: TGTGCCAGCAGCCCCGGCCAAGCCAAAAACATTCAGTACTTC. This encodes CASSPGQAKNIQYF.